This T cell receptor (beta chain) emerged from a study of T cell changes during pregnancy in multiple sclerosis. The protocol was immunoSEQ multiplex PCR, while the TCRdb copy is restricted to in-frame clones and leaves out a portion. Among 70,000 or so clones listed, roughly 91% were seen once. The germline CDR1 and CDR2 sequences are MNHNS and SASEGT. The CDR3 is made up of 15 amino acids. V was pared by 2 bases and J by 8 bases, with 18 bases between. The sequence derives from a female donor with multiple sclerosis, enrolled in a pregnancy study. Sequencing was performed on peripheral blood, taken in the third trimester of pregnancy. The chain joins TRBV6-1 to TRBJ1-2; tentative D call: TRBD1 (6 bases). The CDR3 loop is CASSERGMGGAGYTF. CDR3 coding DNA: TGTGCCAGCAGTGAACGGGGGATGGGGGGGGCCGGCTACACCTTC.